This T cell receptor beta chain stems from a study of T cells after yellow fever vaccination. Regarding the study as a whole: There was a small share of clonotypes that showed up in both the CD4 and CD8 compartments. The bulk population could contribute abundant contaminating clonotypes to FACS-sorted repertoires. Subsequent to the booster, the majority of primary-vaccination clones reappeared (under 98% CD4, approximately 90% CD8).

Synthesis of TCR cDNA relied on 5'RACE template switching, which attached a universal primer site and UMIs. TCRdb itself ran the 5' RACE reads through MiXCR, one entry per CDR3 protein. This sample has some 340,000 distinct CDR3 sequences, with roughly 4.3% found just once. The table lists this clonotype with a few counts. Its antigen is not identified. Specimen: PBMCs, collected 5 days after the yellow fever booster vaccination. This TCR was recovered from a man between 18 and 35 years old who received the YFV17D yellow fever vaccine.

The CDR3 DNA reads as TGCGCCAGCAGCTTGGCCGGGGGGCGACACACTGAAGCTTTCTTT. Its translation is CASSLAGGRHTEAFF. This sequence joins TRBV5-1 and TRBJ1-1, with a possible D match to TRBD1 (6 bases). V lost 0 bases and J lost 3, with 12 bases in between. The germline gives CDR1 SGHRS, CDR2 YFSETQ. The length of the CDR3 is 15 residues.